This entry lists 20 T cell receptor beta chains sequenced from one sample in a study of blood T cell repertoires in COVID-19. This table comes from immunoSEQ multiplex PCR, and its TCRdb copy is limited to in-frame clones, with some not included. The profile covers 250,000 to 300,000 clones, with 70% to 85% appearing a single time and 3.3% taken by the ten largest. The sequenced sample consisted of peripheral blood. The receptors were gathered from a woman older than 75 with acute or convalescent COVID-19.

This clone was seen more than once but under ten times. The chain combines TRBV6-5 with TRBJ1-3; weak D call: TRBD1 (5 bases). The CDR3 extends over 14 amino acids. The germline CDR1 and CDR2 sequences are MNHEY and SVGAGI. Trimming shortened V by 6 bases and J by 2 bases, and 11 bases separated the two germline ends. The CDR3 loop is CASRGLGAGNTIYF. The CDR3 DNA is TGTGCCAGCAGGGGACTCGGGGCTGGAAACACCATATATTTT.

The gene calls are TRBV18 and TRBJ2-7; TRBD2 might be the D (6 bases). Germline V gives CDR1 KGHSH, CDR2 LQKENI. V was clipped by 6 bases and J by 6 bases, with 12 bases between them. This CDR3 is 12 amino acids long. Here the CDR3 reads CASSPGGFEQYF. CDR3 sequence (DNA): TGTGCCAGCTCCCCCGGAGGGTTCGAGCAGTACTTC.

CDR3 sequence: CASSEWGRSNTGELFF. DNA for the CDR3: TGTGCCAGCAGTGAATGGGGGCGTTCGAACACCGGGGAGCTGTTTTTT. The V and J genes are TRBV6-1 and TRBJ2-2; possible D gene TRBD1, 6 bases. The CDR3 loop spans 16 amino acids. Trimming removed 2 bases at V and 0 bases at J, with 10 bases between. Germline V gene data show CDR1 as MNHNS and CDR2 as SASEGT.

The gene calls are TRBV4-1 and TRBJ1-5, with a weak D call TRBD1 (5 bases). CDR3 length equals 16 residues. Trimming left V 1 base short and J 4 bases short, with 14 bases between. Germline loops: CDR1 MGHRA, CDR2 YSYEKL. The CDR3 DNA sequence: TGCGCCAGCAGCCAAGTCATGCAGGGCGGTAATCAGCCCCAGCATTTT. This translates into CASSQVMQGGNQPQHF.

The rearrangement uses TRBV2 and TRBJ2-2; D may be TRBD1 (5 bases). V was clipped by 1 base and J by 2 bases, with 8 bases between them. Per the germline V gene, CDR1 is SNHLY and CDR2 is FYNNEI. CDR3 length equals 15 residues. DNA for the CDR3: TGTGCCAGCAGTGAAGTGGGGCGCAACACCGGGGAGCTGTTTTTT. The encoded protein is CASSEVGRNTGELFF.

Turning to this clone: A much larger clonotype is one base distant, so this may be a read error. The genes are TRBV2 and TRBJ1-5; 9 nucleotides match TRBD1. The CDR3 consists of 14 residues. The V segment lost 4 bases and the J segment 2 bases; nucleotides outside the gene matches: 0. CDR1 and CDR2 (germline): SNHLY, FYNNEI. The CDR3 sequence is CASSGTGGNQPQHF. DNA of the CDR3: TGTGCCAGCAGTGGGACAGGGGGCAATCAGCCCCAGCATTTT.

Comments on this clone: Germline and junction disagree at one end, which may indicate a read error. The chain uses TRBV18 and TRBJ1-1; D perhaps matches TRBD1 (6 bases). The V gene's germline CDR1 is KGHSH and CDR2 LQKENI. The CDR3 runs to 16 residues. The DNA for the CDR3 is TGTGTCAGCTCGGCTACAGGGAACTGGATGAACACTGAAGCTTTCTTT. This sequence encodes CVSSATGNWMNTEAFF. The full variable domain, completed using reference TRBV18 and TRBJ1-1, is NAGVMQNPRHLVRRRGQEARLRCSPMKGHSHVYWYRQLPEEGLKFMVYLQKENIIDESGMPKERFSAEFPKEGPSILRIQQVVRGDSAAYFCVSSATGNWMNTEAFFGQGTRLTVV.

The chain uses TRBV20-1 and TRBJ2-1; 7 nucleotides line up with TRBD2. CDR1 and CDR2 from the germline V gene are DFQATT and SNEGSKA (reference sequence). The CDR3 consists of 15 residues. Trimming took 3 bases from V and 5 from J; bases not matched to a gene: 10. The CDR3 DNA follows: TGCAGTGCTAGTATTAATCTAGCGGTCCACAATGAGCAGTTCTTC. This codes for CSASINLAVHNEQFF.

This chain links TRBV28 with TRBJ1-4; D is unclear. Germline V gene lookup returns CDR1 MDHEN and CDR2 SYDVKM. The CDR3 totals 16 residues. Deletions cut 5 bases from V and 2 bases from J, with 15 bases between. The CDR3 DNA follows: TGTGCCAGCAGTGACCCCCGGGGTGATACTAATGAAAAACTGTTTTTT. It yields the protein CASSDPRGDTNEKLFF.

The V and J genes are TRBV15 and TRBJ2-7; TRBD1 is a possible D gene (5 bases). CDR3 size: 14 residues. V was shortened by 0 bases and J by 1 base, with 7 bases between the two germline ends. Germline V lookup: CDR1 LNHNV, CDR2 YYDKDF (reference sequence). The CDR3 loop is CATSRDQGSYEQYF. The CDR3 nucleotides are TGTGCCACCAGCAGAGATCAGGGATCCTACGAGCAGTACTTC.

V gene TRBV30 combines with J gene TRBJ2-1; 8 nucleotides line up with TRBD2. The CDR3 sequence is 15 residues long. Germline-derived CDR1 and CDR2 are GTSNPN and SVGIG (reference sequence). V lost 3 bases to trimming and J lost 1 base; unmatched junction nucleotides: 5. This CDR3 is CAWRSGTRSYNEQFF. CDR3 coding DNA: TGTGCCTGGAGATCCGGGACTAGATCCTACAATGAGCAGTTCTTC. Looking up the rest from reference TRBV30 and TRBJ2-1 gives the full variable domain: SQTIHQWPATLVQPVGSPLSLECTVEGTSNPNLYWYRQAAGRGLQLLFYSVGIGQISSEVPQNLSASRPQDRQFILSSKKLLLSDSGFYLCAWRSGTRSYNEQFFGPGTRLTVL.

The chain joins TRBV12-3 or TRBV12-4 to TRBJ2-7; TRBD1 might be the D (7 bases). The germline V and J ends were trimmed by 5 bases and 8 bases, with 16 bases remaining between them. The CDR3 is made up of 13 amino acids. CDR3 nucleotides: TGTGCCAGCAGTCCCAGAGGGGGCGGGAAGCAGTACTTC. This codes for CASSPRGGGKQYF.

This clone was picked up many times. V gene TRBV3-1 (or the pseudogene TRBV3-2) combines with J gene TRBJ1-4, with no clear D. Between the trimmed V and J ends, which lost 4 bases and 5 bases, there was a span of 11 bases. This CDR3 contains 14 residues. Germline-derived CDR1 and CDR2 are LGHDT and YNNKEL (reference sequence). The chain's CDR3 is CASSPTEPNEKLFF. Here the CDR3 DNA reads TGTGCCAGCAGCCCCACCGAGCCAAATGAAAAACTGTTTTTT.

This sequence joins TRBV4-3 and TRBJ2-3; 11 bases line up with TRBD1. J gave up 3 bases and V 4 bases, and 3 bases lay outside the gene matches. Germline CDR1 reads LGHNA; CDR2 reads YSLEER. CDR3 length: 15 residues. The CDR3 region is CASSPDRGQTDTQYF. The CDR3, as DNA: TGCGCCAGCAGCCCGGACAGGGGGCAGACAGATACGCAGTATTTT.

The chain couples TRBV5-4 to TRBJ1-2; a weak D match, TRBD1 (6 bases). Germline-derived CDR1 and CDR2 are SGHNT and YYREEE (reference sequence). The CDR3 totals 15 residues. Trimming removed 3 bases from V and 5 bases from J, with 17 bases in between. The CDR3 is CASSSQPGQQYGYTF. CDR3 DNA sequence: TGTGCCAGCAGCTCGCAACCGGGACAACAATATGGCTACACCTTC.

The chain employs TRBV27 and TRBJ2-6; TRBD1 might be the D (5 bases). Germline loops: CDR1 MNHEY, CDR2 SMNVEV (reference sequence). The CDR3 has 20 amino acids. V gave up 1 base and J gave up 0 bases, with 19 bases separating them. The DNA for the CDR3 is TGTGCCAGCAGTTTATTGGCTCTGGGGCAGCCGTCCTCTGGGGCCAACGTCCTGACTTTC. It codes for CASSLLALGQPSSGANVLTF.

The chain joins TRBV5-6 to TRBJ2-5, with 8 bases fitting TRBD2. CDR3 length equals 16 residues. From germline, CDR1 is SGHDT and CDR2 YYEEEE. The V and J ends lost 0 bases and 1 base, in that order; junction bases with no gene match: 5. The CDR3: CASSLVRGGTQETQYF. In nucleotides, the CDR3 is TGTGCCAGCAGCTTGGTGCGCGGGGGGACCCAAGAGACCCAGTACTTC.

The CDR3 coding sequence is TGTGCCTGGAATCTAGCGGGAGGGCCCGCAGATACGCAGTATTTT. Its protein product is CAWNLAGGPADTQYF. The J gene is TRBJ2-3, the V gene TRBV30; TRBD2 aligns across 12 bases. The length of the CDR3 is 15 residues. The V and J ends lost 4 bases and 4 bases, in that order; junction bases with no gene match: 6. The germline CDR1 and CDR2 sequences are GTSNPN and SVGIG (reference sequence). Using reference TRBV30 and TRBJ2-3 for the parts outside the CDR3, the full variable domain is SQTIHQWPATLVQPVGSPLSLECTVEGTSNPNLYWYRQAAGRGLQLLFYSVGIGQISSEVPQNLSASRPQDRQFILSSKKLLLSDSGFYLCAWNLAGGPADTQYFGPGTRLTVL.

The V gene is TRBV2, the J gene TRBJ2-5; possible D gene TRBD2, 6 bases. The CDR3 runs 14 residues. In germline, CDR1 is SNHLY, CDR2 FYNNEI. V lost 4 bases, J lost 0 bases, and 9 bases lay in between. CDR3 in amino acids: CASSADYHQETQYF. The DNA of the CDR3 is TGTGCCAGCAGTGCGGACTACCACCAAGAGACCCAGTACTTC.

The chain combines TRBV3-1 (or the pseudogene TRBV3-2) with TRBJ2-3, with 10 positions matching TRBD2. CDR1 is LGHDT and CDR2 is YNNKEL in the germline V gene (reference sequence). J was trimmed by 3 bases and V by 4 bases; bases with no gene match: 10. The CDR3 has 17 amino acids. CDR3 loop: CASSRRTSGTGTDTQYF. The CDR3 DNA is TGTGCCAGCAGCCGCAGGACTAGCGGAACGGGGACAGATACGCAGTATTTT.